The 11 T cell receptor beta chains reported below all come from one sample, sequenced in a study of blood T cell repertoires in COVID-19 (dated by TCRdb to the early 2020s). The library was generated by the immunoSEQ multiplex PCR assay. As stored in TCRdb, this immuneACCESS dataset retains in-frame rearrangements with V and J assigned. A fraction of the clones does not appear; measured against another copy, unresolved V genes explain less than half of the discrepancy, and the remainder lacks a known reason. A total of more than 200,000 clones appear in this sample, roughly 80% of them only once. Together, the top ten hold roughly 1.8% of the sample. The sequenced sample was PBMCs or T cells enriched from blood (not recorded which). These TCRs come from a man between 60 and 75 years old who had recovered from COVID-19.

There are a few counts of this clone. J is TRBJ1-2 and V is TRBV5-5; D is unclear. Trimming shortened V by 1 base and J by 7 bases, and 14 bases separated the two germline ends. The V gene's germline CDR1 is SGHKS and CDR2 YYEKEE (reference sequence). The CDR3 extends over 14 amino acids. The CDR3 DNA reads as TGTGCCAGCAGCTTGAGACCCGCGGGTTTTGGCTACACCTTC. It codes for CASSLRPAGFGYTF.

V and J are TRBV10-3 and TRBJ1-5; D may be TRBD1 (5 bases). This CDR3 contains 14 residues. V dropped 9 bases and J dropped 3 bases, with 15 bases sitting between them. Per germline, CDR1 ENHRY and CDR2 SYGVKD. The DNA for the CDR3 is TGTGCCATTCGGGAGGCGGGGGACAATCAGCCCCAGCATTTT. The encoded protein is CAIREAGDNQPQHF.

The chain links TRBV19 to TRBJ2-2; 8 positions match TRBD1. CDR1 is LNHDA and CDR2 is SQIVND in the germline V gene (reference sequence). The CDR3 sequence is 16 residues long. Germline trimming cut 3 bases from V and 7 bases from J; bases unmatched to any gene: 10. CDR3 sequence: CASSMGSRGRIGELFF. In DNA form, the CDR3 reads TGTGCCAGTAGTATGGGGTCCAGGGGGCGCATCGGGGAGCTGTTTTTT.

Regarding this clone: Other DNA sequences from this sample encode an identical CDR3 as well. In DNA form, the CDR3 reads TGTGCCAGTAGTATAACAGGAATGAACACTGAAGCTTTCTTT. Its translation is CASSITGMNTEAFF. This chain connects TRBV19 to TRBJ1-1; TRBD1 might be the D (5 bases). Deletions cut 2 bases from V and 0 bases from J, with 7 bases between. Germline lookup yields CDR1 LNHDA and CDR2 SQIVND (reference sequence). The CDR3 runs 14 residues.

The V call is TRBV9, the J call TRBJ1-1; 8 positions agree with TRBD1. CDR3 length: 15 residues. The V segment lost 5 bases and the J segment 1 base; nucleotides outside the gene matches: 7. The germline V gene has CDR1 SGDLS and CDR2 YYNGEE. The CDR3 region has the DNA TGTGCCAGCAGGCCCGACAGGGGCGAGAACACTGAAGCTTTCTTT. This translates into CASRPDRGENTEAFF.

This clone occurred once. The chain carries TRBV19 and TRBJ2-5; TRBD1 might be the D (6 bases). The V gene's germline CDR1 is LNHDA and CDR2 SQIVND (reference sequence). The CDR3 covers 15 residues. Trimming removed 6 bases at V and 2 bases at J, with 16 bases between. CDR3 sequence (DNA): TGTGCCAGTAGCCCTTTGCGAGGGGGTCAAGAGACCCAGTACTTC. It specifies CASSPLRGGQETQYF.

This rearrangement joins TRBV9 to TRBJ1-6, with 7 positions matching TRBD1. CDR1 is SGDLS, CDR2 YYNGEE, per germline. J gave up 12 bases and V 3 bases, and 9 bases lay outside the gene matches. This CDR3 has 14 amino acids. CDR3 sequence: CASSDDRVSGPLHF. CDR3 coding DNA: TGTGCCAGCAGCGACGACAGGGTATCAGGACCCCTCCACTTT.

This clone appeared a few times. This chain links TRBV4-3 with TRBJ2-3; 7 bases are shared with TRBD1. J gave up 3 bases and V 0 bases, and 3 bases lay outside the gene matches. The length of the CDR3 is 15 residues. Germline CDR1 LGHNA, CDR2 YSLEER. CDR3 sequence reads: CASSQDDRVTDTQYF. As DNA, the CDR3 is TGCGCCAGCAGCCAAGATGACAGGGTTACAGATACGCAGTATTTT.

This clone was seen once. The chain recombines TRBV3-1 (or the pseudogene TRBV3-2) with TRBJ1-1, with TRBD1 matching over 8 bases. Germline V gene lookup returns CDR1 LGHDT and CDR2 YNNKEL (reference sequence). With 2 bases clipped from V and 9 bases from J, the junction kept 14 bases outside the gene matches. This CDR3 is built from 16 residues. The CDR3 is CASSQQIRTGSVKAFF. DNA of the CDR3: TGTGCCAGCAGCCAACAGATTAGGACAGGGAGTGTAAAAGCTTTCTTT.

CDR3 protein: CASSLLRGRSYEQYF. The CDR3 DNA sequence: TGTGCCAGCAGTCTCCTCCGGGGGAGGTCCTACGAGCAGTACTTC. This chain uses TRBV27 with TRBJ2-7; perhaps TRBD2 as D (6 bases). The germline V and J ends were trimmed by 5 bases and 1 base, with 15 bases remaining between them. Germline V gene lookup returns CDR1 MNHEY and CDR2 SMNVEV (reference sequence). There are 15 residues in the CDR3.

The V gene is TRBV5-1, the J gene TRBJ2-7; 9 nucleotides line up with TRBD1. The CDR3 consists of 16 residues. Germline CDR1 and CDR2: SGHRS and YFSETQ. The trim removed 0 bases at V and 4 bases at J, leaving 8 bases unmatched. This CDR3 reads CASSLGGQGASYEQYF. Here the CDR3 DNA reads TGCGCCAGCAGCTTGGGGGGACAGGGAGCATCGTACGAGCAGTACTTC.